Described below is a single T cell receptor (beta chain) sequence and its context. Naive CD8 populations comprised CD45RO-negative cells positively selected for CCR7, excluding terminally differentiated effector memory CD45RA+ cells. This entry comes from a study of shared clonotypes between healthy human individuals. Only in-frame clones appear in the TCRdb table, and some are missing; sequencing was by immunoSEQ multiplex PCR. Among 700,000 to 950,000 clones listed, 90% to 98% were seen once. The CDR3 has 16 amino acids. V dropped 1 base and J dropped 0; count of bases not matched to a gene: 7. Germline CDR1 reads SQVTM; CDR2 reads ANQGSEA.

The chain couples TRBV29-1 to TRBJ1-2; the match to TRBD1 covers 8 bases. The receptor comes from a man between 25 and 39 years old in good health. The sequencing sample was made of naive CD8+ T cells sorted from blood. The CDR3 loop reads CSVEVPRGRANYGYTF. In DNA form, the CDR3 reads TGCAGCGTTGAAGTTCCCAGGGGGCGGGCTAACTATGGCTACACCTTC.